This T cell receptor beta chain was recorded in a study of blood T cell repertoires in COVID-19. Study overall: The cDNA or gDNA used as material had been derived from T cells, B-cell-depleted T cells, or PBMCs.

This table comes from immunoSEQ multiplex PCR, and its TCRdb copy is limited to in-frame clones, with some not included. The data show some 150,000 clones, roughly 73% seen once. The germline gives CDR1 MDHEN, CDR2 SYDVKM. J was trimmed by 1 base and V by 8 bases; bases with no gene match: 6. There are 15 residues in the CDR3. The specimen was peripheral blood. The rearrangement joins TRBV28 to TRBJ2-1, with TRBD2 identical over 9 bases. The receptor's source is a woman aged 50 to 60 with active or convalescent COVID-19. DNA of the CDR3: TGTGCCAGCTCCGGCGCGGGAGGGTCCTACAATGAGCAGTTCTTC. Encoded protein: CASSGAGGSYNEQFF.